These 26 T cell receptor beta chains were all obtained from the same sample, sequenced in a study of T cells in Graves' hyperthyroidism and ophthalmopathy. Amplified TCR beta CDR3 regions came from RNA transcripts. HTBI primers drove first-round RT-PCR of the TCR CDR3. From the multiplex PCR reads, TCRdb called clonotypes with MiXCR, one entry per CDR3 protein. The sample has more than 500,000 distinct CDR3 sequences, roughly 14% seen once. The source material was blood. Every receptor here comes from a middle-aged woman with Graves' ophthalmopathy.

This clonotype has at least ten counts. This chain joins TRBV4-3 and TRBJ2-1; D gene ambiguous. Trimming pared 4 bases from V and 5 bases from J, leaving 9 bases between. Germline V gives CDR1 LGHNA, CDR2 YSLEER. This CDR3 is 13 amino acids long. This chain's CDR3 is CASSRGRNNEQFF. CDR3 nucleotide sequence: TGCGCCAGCAGCCGAGGCCGGAACAATGAGCAGTTCTTC.

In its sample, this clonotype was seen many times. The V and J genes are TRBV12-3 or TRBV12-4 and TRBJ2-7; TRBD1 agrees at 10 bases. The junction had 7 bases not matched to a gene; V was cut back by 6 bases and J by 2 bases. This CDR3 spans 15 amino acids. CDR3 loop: CASSHSTGGAYEQYF. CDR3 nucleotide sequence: TGTGCCAGCAGCCACTCGACAGGGGGCGCCTACGAGCAGTACTTC.

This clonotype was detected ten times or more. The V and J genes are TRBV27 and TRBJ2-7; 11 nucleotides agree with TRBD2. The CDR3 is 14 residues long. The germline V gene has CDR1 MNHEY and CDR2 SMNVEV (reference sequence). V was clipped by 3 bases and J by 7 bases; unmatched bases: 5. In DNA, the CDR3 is TGTGCCAGCAGTTTTAGCGGGAGGGTGAGGGAGCAGTACTTC. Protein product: CASSFSGRVREQYF.

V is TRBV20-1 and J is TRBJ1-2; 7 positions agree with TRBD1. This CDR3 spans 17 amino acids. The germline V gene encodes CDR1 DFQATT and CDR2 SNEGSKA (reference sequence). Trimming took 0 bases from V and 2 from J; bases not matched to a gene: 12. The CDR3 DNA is TGCAGTGCTAGAGACCAACGCTTCAGGGGGATAAACTATGGCTACACCTTC. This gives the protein CSARDQRFRGINYGYTF.

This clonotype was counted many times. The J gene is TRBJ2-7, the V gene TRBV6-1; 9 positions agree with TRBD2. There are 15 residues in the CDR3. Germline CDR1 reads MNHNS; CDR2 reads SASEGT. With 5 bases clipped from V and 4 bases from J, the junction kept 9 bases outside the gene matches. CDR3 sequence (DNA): TGTGCCAGCAGTATTAGCGGGAGTGGGCTTTACGAGCAGTACTTC. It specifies CASSISGSGLYEQYF.

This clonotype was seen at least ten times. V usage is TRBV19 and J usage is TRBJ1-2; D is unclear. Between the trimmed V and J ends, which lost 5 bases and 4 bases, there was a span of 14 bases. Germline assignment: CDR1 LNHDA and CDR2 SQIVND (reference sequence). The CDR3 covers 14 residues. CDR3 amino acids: CASSPDSEFYGYTF. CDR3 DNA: TGTGCCAGTAGTCCTGACTCCGAGTTCTATGGCTACACCTTC.

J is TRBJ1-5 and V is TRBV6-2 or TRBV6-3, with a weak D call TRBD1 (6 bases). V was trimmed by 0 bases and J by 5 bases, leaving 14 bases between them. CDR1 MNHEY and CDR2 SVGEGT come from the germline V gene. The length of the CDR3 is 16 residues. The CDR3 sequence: CASSYSIDRSDQPQHF. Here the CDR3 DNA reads TGTGCCAGCAGTTACTCGATTGACAGGAGTGATCAGCCCCAGCATTTT.

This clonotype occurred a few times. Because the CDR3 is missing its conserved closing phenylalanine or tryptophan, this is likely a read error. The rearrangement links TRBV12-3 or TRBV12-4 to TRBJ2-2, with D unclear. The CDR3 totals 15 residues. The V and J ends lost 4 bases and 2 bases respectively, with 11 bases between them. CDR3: CASSSPVLNTGELFS. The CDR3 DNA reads TGTGCCAGCAGTTCCCCCGTATTAAACACCGGGGAGCTGTTTTCT.

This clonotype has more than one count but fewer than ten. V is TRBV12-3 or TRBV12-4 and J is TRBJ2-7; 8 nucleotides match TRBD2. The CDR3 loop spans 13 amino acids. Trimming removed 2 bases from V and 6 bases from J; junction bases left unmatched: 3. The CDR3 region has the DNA TGTGCCAGCAGTTTACGGGGGGGGTCCGAGCAGTACTTC. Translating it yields CASSLRGGSEQYF.

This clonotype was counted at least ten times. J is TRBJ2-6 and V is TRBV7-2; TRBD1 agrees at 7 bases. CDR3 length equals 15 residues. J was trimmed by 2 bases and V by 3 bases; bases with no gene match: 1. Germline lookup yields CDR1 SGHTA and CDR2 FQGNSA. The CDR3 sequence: CASSFTGAGANVLTF. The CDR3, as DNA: TGTGCCAGCAGCTTCACAGGGGCTGGGGCCAACGTCCTGACTTTC.

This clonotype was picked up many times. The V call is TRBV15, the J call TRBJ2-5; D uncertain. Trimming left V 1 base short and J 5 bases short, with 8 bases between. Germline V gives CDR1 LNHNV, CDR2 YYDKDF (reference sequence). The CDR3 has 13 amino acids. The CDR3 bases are TGTGCCACCAGCAGAGTAGGCGGCGAGACCCAGTACTTC. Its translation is CATSRVGGETQYF.

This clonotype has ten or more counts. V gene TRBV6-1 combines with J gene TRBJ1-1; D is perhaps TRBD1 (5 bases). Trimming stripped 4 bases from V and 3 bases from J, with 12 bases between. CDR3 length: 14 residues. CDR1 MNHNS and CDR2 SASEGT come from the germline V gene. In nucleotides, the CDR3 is TGTGCCAGCAGTGTTATGGGGCATGACACTGAAGCTTTCTTT. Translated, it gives CASSVMGHDTEAFF.

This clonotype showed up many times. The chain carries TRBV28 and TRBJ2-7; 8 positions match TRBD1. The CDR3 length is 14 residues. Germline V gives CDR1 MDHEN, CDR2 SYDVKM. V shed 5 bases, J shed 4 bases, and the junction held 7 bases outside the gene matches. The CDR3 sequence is CASSTRQGRYEQYF. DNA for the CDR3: TGTGCCAGCAGTACTCGACAGGGGAGGTACGAGCAGTACTTC.

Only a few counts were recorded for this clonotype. The CDR3 DNA reads TGCGCCAGCAAGGACACTAACTATGGCTACACCTTC. Its protein is CASKDTNYGYTF. The chain combines TRBV5-1 with TRBJ1-2; D is perhaps TRBD1 (5 bases). The CDR3 loop spans 12 amino acids. Trimming stripped 6 bases from V and 0 bases from J, with 6 bases between. In germline, CDR1 is SGHRS, CDR2 YFSETQ.

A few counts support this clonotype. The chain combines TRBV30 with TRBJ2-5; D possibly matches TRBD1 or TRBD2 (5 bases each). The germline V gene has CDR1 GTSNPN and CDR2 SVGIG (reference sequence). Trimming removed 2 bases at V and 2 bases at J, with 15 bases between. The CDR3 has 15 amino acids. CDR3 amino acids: CAWSKGPQAQETQYF. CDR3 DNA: TGTGCCTGGAGTAAGGGACCCCAAGCACAAGAGACCCAGTACTTC.

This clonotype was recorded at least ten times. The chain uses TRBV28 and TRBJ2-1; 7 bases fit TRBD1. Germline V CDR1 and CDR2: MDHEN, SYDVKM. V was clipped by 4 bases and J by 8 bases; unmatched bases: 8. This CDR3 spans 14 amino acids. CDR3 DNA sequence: TGTGCCAGCAGTTCCGAGCCCGACAGGGATGAGCAGTTCTTC. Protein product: CASSSEPDRDEQFF.

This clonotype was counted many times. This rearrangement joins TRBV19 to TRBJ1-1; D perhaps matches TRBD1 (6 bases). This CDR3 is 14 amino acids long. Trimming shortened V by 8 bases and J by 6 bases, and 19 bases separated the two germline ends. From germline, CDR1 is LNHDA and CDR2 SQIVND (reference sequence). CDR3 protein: CASSPQGLWAEAFF. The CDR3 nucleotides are TGTGCCAGTTCCCCTCAGGGGCTATGGGCTGAAGCTTTCTTT. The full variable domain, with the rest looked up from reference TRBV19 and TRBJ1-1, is DGGITQSPKYLFRKEGQNVTLSCEQNLNHDAMYWYRQDPGQGLRLIYYSQIVNDFQKGDIAEGYSVSREKKESFPLTVTSAQKNPTAFYLCASSPQGLWAEAFFGQGTRLTVV.

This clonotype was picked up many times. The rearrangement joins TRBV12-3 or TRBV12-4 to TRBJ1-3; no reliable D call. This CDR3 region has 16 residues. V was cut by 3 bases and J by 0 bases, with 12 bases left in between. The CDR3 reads CASSFLPTSSGNTIYF. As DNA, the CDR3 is TGTGCCAGCAGTTTTTTGCCCACCTCCTCTGGAAACACCATATATTTT.

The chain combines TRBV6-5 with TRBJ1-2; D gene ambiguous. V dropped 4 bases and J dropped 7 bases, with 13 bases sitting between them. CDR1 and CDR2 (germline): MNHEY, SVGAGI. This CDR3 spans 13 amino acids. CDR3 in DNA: TGTGCCAGCAGTTCTCAAGGGATCCCTGGCTACACCTTC. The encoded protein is CASSSQGIPGYTF.

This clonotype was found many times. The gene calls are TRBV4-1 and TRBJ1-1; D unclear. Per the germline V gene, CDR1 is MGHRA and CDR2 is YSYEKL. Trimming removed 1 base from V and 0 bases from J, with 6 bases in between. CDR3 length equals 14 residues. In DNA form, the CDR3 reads TGCGCCAGCAGCCAAGGGGCCCTGAACACTGAAGCTTTCTTT. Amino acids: CASSQGALNTEAFF.

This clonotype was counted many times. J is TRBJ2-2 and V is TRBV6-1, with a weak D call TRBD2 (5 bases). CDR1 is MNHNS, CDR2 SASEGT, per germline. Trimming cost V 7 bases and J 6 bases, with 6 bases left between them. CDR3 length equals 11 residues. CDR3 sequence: CASMRAGELFF. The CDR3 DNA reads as TGTGCCAGCATGAGGGCCGGGGAGCTGTTTTTT.

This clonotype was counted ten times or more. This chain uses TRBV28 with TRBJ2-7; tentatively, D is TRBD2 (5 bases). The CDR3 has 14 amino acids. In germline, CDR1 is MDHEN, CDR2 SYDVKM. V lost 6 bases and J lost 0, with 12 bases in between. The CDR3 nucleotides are TGTGCCAGCAGGAGGAGGCAGCCCTCCTACGAGCAGTACTTC. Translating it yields CASRRRQPSYEQYF.

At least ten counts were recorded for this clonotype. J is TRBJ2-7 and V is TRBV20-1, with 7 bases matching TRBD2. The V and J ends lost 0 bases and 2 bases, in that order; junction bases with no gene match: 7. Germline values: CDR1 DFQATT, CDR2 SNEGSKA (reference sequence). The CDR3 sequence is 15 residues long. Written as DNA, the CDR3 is TGCAGTGCTAGAGATCTCCGGGAGGCCCCCTACGAGCAGTACTTC. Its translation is CSARDLREAPYEQYF.

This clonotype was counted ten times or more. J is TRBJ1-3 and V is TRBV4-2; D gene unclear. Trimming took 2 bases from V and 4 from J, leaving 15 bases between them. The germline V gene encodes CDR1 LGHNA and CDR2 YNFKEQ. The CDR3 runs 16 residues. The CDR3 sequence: CASSQSPSLGGNTIYF. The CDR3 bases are TGTGCCAGCAGCCAATCCCCTAGTCTCGGGGGAAACACCATATATTTT.

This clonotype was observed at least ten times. The CDR3 bases are TGTGCCAGCAGGGCCCGGGACAGGGAAGCTTTCTTT. As protein: CASRARDREAFF. The chain employs TRBV7-2 and TRBJ1-1; the match to TRBD1 covers 8 bases. Trimming took 6 bases from V and 8 from J; bases not matched to a gene: 5. Germline loops: CDR1 SGHTA, CDR2 FQGNSA. This CDR3 is 12 amino acids long. The complete variable domain, with remaining parts taken from reference TRBV7-2 and TRBJ1-1, reads GAGVSQSPSNKVTEKGKDVELRCDPISGHTALYWYRQSLGQGLEFLIYFQGNSAPDKSGLPSDRFSAERTGGSVSTLTIQRTQQEDSAVYLCASRARDREAFFGQGTRLTVV.

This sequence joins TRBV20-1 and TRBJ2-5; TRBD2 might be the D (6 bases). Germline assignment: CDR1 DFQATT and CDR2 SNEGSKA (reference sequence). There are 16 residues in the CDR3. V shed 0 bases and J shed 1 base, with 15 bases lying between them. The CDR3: CSARDRSGLAQETQYF. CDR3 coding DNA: TGCAGTGCTAGAGATCGCAGCGGGCTGGCCCAAGAGACCCAGTACTTC.